Below, 28 T cell receptor beta chains from the same sample are listed, as sequenced in a study of Ad26.COV2.S vaccination and SARS-CoV-2 variants. Described treatment: roughly 19 received Ad26.COV2.S at low or high dose, single or two shots; about 5 received placebo; per-sample allocation not given. The study sampled participants on day 63 after the first vaccine or placebo injection. The protocol was immunoSEQ multiplex PCR, while the TCRdb copy is restricted to in-frame clones and leaves out a portion. This table has about 350,000 clones, approximately 86% appearing once. This sample comprised peripheral blood, obtained in a trial of Ad26.COV2.S vaccine versus placebo. The receptors stem from a person between 18 and 65 years old who received the Ad26.COV2.S COVID-19 vaccine or a placebo.

The V call is TRBV27, the J call TRBJ2-3; D gene unclear. This CDR3 region has 13 residues. V shed 2 bases and J shed 4 bases, with 7 bases lying between them. In germline, CDR1 is MNHEY, CDR2 SMNVEV (reference sequence). CDR3 nucleotide sequence: TGTGCCAGCAGTTTACCCTCCCCAGATACGCAGTATTTT. It encodes CASSLPSPDTQYF.

As concerns this clone: The sample contains more than one DNA sequence encoding this CDR3. The chain joins TRBV5-1 to TRBJ2-7; 10 nucleotides align to TRBD1. This CDR3 has 14 residues. The germline CDR1 and CDR2 sequences are SGHRS and YFSETQ. V dropped 5 bases and J dropped 4; count of bases not matched to a gene: 6. CDR3 amino acids: CASRSGTGDYEQYF. The CDR3 DNA reads TGCGCCAGCAGATCCGGGACAGGGGATTACGAGCAGTACTTC. Looking up the rest from reference TRBV5-1 and TRBJ2-7 gives the full variable domain: KAGVTQTPRYLIKTRGQQVTLSCSPISGHRSVSWYQQTPGQGLQFLFEYFSETQRNKGNFPGRFSGRQFSNSRSEMNVSTLELGDSALYLCASRSGTGDYEQYFGPGTRLTVT.

V is TRBV6-5 and J is TRBJ2-7; the D gene could be TRBD1 or TRBD2 (6 bases each). The V end was cut by 0 bases, the J end by 6 bases, with 12 bases between. Germline-derived CDR1 and CDR2 are MNHEY and SVGAGI. The CDR3 runs 14 residues. CDR3 nucleotide sequence: TGTGCCAGCAGTTACTCTTGGAGGGGGTCCGAGCAGTACTTC. Protein: CASSYSWRGSEQYF.

The V and J genes are TRBV7-9 and TRBJ2-1; D gene ambiguous. CDR1 is SEHNR and CDR2 is FQNEAQ in the germline V gene (reference sequence). The CDR3 length is 10 residues. The V gene lost 5 bases and the J gene lost 12 bases, with 8 bases spanning the gap. CDR3 sequence: CASSLDPQFF. CDR3 in DNA: TGTGCCAGCAGCCTTGATCCGCAGTTCTTC.

The V and J genes are TRBV19 and TRBJ1-1; D uncertain. Germline V CDR1 and CDR2: LNHDA, SQIVND (reference sequence). This CDR3 is built from 12 residues. V was cut by 5 bases and J by 3 bases, with 7 bases left in between. CDR3 coding DNA: TGTGCCAGTAGTCCTCCCGACACTGAAGCTTTCTTT. This translates into CASSPPDTEAFF.

In the case of this clone: The same CDR3 also results from other DNA sequences found in this sample. This chain links TRBV4-1 with TRBJ2-5; D is undetermined. The CDR3 length is 14 residues. The ends were cut back, 2 bases at V and 0 bases at J, with 7 bases in the middle. Germline-derived CDR1 and CDR2 are MGHRA and YSYEKL. CDR3 bases: TGCGCCAGCAGCCAATCACTATACCAAGAGACCCAGTACTTC. Translated: CASSQSLYQETQYF.

CDR3 in amino acids: CASSSPNTQYF. The CDR3, as DNA: TGTGCCAGCAGCTCCCCAAATACGCAGTATTTT. This rearrangement joins TRBV7-9 to TRBJ2-3, with no clear D. The CDR3 length is 11 residues. The germline CDR1 and CDR2 sequences are SEHNR and FQNEAQ (reference sequence). Trimming took off 4 bases at V and 7 bases at J, with 6 bases between the two ends.

The V call is TRBV6-2 or TRBV6-3, the J call TRBJ2-7, with D tentatively TRBD1 (6 bases). Trimming removed 0 bases at V and 2 bases at J, with 20 bases between. The CDR3 totals 18 residues. CDR1 MNHEY and CDR2 SVGEGT come from the germline V gene. CDR3 in DNA: TGTGCCAGCAGTTACTCAGGTCGGACAGACTCCACCACCTACGAGCAGTACTTC. Translation gives CASSYSGRTDSTTYEQYF.

The J gene is TRBJ2-2, the V gene TRBV24-1, with D unclear. The germline V and J ends were trimmed by 2 bases and 6 bases, with 6 bases remaining between them. The CDR3 has 13 residues. Germline CDR1 is KGHDR and CDR2 is SFDVKD. This chain's CDR3 is CATSDSLAGELFF. CDR3 nucleotide sequence: TGTGCCACCAGTGATTCCTTGGCCGGGGAGCTGTTTTTT.

The V gene is TRBV25-1, the J gene TRBJ1-1, with D possibly TRBD1 on 6 matching bases. Germline V gene lookup returns CDR1 MGHDK and CDR2 SYGVNS. Trimming removed 10 bases at V and 4 bases at J, with 19 bases between. The CDR3 length is 14 residues. As DNA, the CDR3 is TGTGCCATGATACAGGGCCCCCGGGCCACTGAAGCTTTCTTT. It encodes CAMIQGPRATEAFF.

The sample holds a few counts of this clone. The CDR3 loop is CASLRGFSTGELFF. CDR3 coding DNA: TGTGCCAGCTTACGGGGGTTTTCCACCGGGGAGCTGTTTTTT. The genes are TRBV6-5 and TRBJ2-2, with D possibly TRBD2 on 6 matching bases. Trimming removed 8 bases at V and 4 bases at J, with 14 bases between. Germline lookup yields CDR1 MNHEY and CDR2 SVGAGI. CDR3 length equals 14 residues.

As concerns this clone: A much larger clone lies one base from this, so it may be a read error. The sample carries other DNA sequences with the same CDR3. The chain has TRBV5-1 and TRBJ2-5; a weak D match, TRBD1 (5 bases). V was cut by 0 bases and J by 1 base, with 7 bases left in between. The CDR3 contains 14 residues. Germline V gene lookup returns CDR1 SGHRS and CDR2 YFSETQ. The CDR3 protein is CASSLGQPQETQYF. The CDR3 coding sequence is TGCGCCAGCAGCTTGGGACAGCCCCAAGAGACCCAGTACTTC.

This chain links TRBV6-2 or TRBV6-3 with TRBJ2-5; TRBD2 agrees at 11 bases. This CDR3 has 15 amino acids. The V segment lost 3 bases and the J segment 4 bases; nucleotides outside the gene matches: 4. Germline V CDR1 and CDR2: MNHEY, SVGEGT. For the CDR3, the DNA is TGTGCCAGCAGTTATTACACTAGCGGGAGAGAGACCCAGTACTTC. Amino acids: CASSYYTSGRETQYF.

This chain joins TRBV6-2 or TRBV6-3 and TRBJ2-3; D is possibly TRBD2 (5 bases). CDR3 length: 14 amino acids. V was cut by 6 bases and J by 2 bases, with 12 bases left in between. Germline CDR1 and CDR2: MNHEY and SVGEGT. For the CDR3, the DNA is TGTGCCAGCAGCCTTCCCGGGGACACAGATACGCAGTATTTT. It is translated as CASSLPGDTDTQYF.

This chain connects TRBV5-1 to TRBJ2-7, with a possible D match to TRBD1 (6 bases). This CDR3 spans 15 amino acids. Germline-derived CDR1 and CDR2 are SGHRS and YFSETQ. Trimming stripped 2 bases from V and 3 bases from J, with 15 bases between. The CDR3 DNA follows: TGCGCCAGCAGCTTAGAGGGGGAGTTAAGCTACGAGCAGTACTTC. As protein: CASSLEGELSYEQYF.

The chain carries TRBV20-1 and TRBJ1-5, with a tentative D call TRBD1 (5 bases). Germline lookup yields CDR1 DFQATT and CDR2 SNEGSKA (reference sequence). V was shortened by 3 bases and J by 1 base, with 10 bases between the two germline ends. This CDR3 has 14 amino acids. CDR3 sequence (DNA): TGCAGTGCTAGTTGGGGGAACAGCAATCAGCCCCAGCATTTT. It translates to CSASWGNSNQPQHF.

The chain has TRBV4-2 and TRBJ1-4; D may be TRBD1 (6 bases). Per germline, CDR1 LGHNA and CDR2 YNFKEQ. V was cut by 0 bases and J by 6 bases, with 14 bases left in between. The CDR3 covers 16 residues. In DNA form, the CDR3 reads TGTGCCAGCAGCCAAGATTTCGGGGGGCGGGATGAAAAACTGTTTTTT. As protein: CASSQDFGGRDEKLFF.

The chain has TRBV6-1 and TRBJ2-7, with 7 bases matching TRBD1. The V gene's germline CDR1 is MNHNS and CDR2 SASEGT. This CDR3 has 16 residues. J lost 0 bases, V lost 1 base, and 6 bases had no gene match. CDR3 amino acids: CASSEGQGWSSYEQYF. The CDR3 DNA follows: TGTGCCAGCAGTGAAGGACAGGGATGGAGCTCCTACGAGCAGTACTTC.

The rearrangement links TRBV10-3 to TRBJ2-1, with D perhaps TRBD2 (5 bases). This CDR3 is built from 13 residues. Trimming pared 0 bases from V and 8 bases from J, leaving 8 bases between. CDR1 and CDR2 (germline): ENHRY, SYGVKD. The CDR3 protein is CAISESTNYEQFF. CDR3 DNA sequence: TGTGCCATCAGTGAGTCGACTAATTATGAGCAGTTCTTC.

The chain couples TRBV6-6 to TRBJ2-5; 9 bases fit TRBD2. Germline assignment: CDR1 MNHNY and CDR2 SVGAGI (reference sequence). There are 19 residues in the CDR3. Unmatched junction bases numbered 21, after V lost 5 bases and J lost 5 bases. The CDR3 here is CASSPFRTAGGRVKETQYF. CDR3 bases: TGTGCCAGCAGTCCATTCCGAACAGCGGGAGGTCGGGTAAAGGAGACCCAGTACTTC.

V is TRBV4-2 and J is TRBJ2-7; TRBD2 aligns across 8 bases. This CDR3 has 16 amino acids. V lost 4 bases to trimming and J lost 5 bases; unmatched junction nucleotides: 13. Germline CDR1 LGHNA, CDR2 YNFKEQ. This CDR3 reads CASSPWGGGTLDEQYF. Written as DNA, the CDR3 is TGTGCCAGCAGCCCTTGGGGCGGGGGGACTCTAGACGAGCAGTACTTC.

The chain carries TRBV19 and TRBJ1-1; D might be TRBD1 (6 bases). The CDR3 is 14 amino acids. Trimming left V 7 bases short and J 0 bases short, with 12 bases between. Per germline, CDR1 LNHDA and CDR2 SQIVND (reference sequence). The CDR3 coding sequence is TGTGCCAGTAAAGGGGGGAACCTGAACACTGAAGCTTTCTTT. It specifies CASKGGNLNTEAFF.

This chain uses TRBV27 with TRBJ1-5; 9 nucleotides match TRBD1. The CDR3 loop spans 15 amino acids. V lost 6 bases and J lost 0; bases outside the gene matches: 3. CDR1 and CDR2 (germline): MNHEY, SMNVEV (reference sequence). CDR3 in DNA: TGTGCCAGCAGAGGACAGGGGTATAGCAATCAGCCCCAGCATTTT. It specifies CASRGQGYSNQPQHF.

The count of this clone is one. The chain combines TRBV6-5 with TRBJ1-5; unclear D gene. Germline CDR1 MNHEY, CDR2 SVGAGI. This CDR3 is 13 amino acids long. The ends were cut back, 6 bases at V and 6 bases at J, with 12 bases in the middle. The CDR3 sequence: CASSRTVFQPQHF. DNA for the CDR3: TGTGCCAGCAGCCGAACCGTCTTTCAGCCCCAGCATTTT.

The J gene is TRBJ1-3, the V gene TRBV19; TRBD1 matches 10 bases. CDR1 and CDR2 (germline): LNHDA, SQIVND (reference sequence). V gave up 4 bases and J gave up 9 bases; unmatched junction bases: 9. This CDR3 comprises 15 residues. The CDR3 DNA follows: TGTGCCAGTAGTACGCCGGGACAGGGGACCGGCACCATATATTTT. Translated: CASSTPGQGTGTIYF. The full variable domain, in which reference TRBV19 and TRBJ1-3 provide the parts outside the CDR3, is DGGITQSPKYLFRKEGQNVTLSCEQNLNHDAMYWYRQDPGQGLRLIYYSQIVNDFQKGDIAEGYSVSREKKESFPLTVTSAQKNPTAFYLCASSTPGQGTGTIYFGEGSWLTVV.

The chain has TRBV27 and TRBJ2-7; D perhaps matches TRBD2 (5 bases). CDR1 is MNHEY, CDR2 SMNVEV, per germline (reference sequence). This CDR3 is built from 14 residues. Trimming left V 4 bases short and J 5 bases short, with 15 bases between. CDR3 amino acids: CASSSSLSSHEQYF. The CDR3 DNA sequence: TGTGCCAGCAGTTCTAGCCTAAGCAGCCACGAGCAGTACTTC.

The chain links TRBV18 to TRBJ2-3, with D maybe TRBD1 (5 bases). V dropped 2 bases and J dropped 6 bases, with 12 bases sitting between them. The CDR3 contains 14 residues. The V gene's germline CDR1 is KGHSH and CDR2 LQKENI. The chain's CDR3 is CASSPSRGLDTQYF. The CDR3 region has the DNA TGTGCCAGCTCACCATCAAGGGGTCTGGATACGCAGTATTTT.

This chain links TRBV11-2 with TRBJ2-5, with D perhaps matching TRBD2 (7 bases). This CDR3 contains 14 residues. From germline, CDR1 is SGHAT and CDR2 FQNNGV. The ends were cut back, 5 bases at V and 5 bases at J, with 15 bases in the middle. CDR3 bases: TGTGCCAGCAGCCCAGAGGGGGGGTTTGAGACCCAGTACTTC. It specifies CASSPEGGFETQYF.